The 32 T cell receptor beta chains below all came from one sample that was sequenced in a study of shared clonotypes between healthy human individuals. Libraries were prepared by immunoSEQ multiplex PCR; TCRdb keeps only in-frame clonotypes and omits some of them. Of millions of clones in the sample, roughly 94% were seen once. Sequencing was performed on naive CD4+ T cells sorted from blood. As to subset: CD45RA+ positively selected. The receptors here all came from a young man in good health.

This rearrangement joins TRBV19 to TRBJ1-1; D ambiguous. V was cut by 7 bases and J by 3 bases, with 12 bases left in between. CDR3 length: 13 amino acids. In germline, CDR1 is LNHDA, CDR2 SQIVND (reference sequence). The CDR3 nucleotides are TGTGCCAGTACCCCGAATGGGTACACTGAAGCTTTCTTT. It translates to CASTPNGYTEAFF. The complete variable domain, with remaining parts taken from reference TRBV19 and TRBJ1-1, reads DGGITQSPKYLFRKEGQNVTLSCEQNLNHDAMYWYRQDPGQGLRLIYYSQIVNDFQKGDIAEGYSVSREKKESFPLTVTSAQKNPTAFYLCASTPNGYTEAFFGQGTRLTVV.

DNA for the CDR3: TGTGCCAGCAGGGCCTTAGGGATCCTTTACACCGGGGAGCTGTTTTTT. It specifies CASRALGILYTGELFF. The chain combines TRBV2 with TRBJ2-2; D is undetermined. V gave up 6 bases and J gave up 3 bases, with 17 bases separating them. This CDR3 spans 16 amino acids. CDR1 is SNHLY and CDR2 is FYNNEI in the germline V gene.

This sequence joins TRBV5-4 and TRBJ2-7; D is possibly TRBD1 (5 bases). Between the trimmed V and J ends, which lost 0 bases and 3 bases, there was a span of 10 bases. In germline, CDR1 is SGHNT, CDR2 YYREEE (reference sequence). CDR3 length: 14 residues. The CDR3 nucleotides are TGTGCCAGCAGCTTGGCCTCGACAGACTACGAGCAGTACTTC. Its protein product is CASSLASTDYEQYF. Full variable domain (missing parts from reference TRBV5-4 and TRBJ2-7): ETGVTQSPTHLIKTRGQQVTLRCSSQSGHNTVSWYQQALGQGPQFIFQYYREEENGRGNFPPRFSGLQFPNYSSELNVNALELDDSALYLCASSLASTDYEQYFGPGTRLTVT.

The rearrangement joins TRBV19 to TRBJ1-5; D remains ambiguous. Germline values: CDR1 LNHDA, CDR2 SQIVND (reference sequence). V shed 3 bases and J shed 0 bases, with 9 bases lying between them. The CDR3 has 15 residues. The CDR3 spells CASSIARNSNQPQHF. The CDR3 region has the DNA TGTGCCAGTAGTATCGCACGGAATAGCAATCAGCCCCAGCATTTT.

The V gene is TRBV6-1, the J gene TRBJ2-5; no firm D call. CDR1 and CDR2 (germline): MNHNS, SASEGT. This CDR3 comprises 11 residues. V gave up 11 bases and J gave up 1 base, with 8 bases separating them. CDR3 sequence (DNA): TGTGCCCTGGGTCGCCAAGAGACCCAGTACTTC. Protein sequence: CALGRQETQYF.

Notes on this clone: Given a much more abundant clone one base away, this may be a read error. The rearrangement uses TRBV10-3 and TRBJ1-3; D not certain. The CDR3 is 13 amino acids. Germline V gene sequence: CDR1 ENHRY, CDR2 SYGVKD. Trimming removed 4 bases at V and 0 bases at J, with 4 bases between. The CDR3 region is CAISGSSGNTIYF. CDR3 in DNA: TGTGCCATCAGTGGGAGCTCTGGAAACACCATATATTTT.

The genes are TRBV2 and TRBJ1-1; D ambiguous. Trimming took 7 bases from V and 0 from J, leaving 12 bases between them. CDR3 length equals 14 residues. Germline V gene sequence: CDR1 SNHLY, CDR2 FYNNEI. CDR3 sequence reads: CASNRVTMNTEAFF. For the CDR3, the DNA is TGTGCCAGCAACCGGGTTACAATGAACACTGAAGCTTTCTTT.

The chain's CDR3 is CASSLARDTETYNEQFF. The CDR3 DNA reads TGCGCCAGCAGCTTGGCAAGGGACACCGAAACCTACAATGAGCAGTTCTTC. V is TRBV5-1 and J is TRBJ2-1; possibly TRBD1 for D (6 bases). CDR1 is SGHRS, CDR2 YFSETQ, per germline. CDR3 size: 17 residues. The V and J ends lost 0 bases and 2 bases respectively, with 15 bases between them.

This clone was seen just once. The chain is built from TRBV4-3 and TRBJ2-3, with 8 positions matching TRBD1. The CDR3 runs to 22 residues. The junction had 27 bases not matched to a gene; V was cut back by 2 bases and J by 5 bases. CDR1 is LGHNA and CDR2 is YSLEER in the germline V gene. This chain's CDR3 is CASSQHAERRVGPGQGIDTQYF. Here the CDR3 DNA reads TGCGCCAGCAGCCAACATGCGGAGAGAAGGGTCGGACCCGGACAGGGAATAGATACGCAGTATTTT.

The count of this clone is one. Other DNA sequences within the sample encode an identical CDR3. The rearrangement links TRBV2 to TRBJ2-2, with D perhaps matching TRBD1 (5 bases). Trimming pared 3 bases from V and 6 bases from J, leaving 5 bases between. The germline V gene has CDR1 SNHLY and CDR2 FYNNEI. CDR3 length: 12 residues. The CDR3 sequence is CASSEGPGELFF. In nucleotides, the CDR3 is TGTGCCAGCAGTGAGGGGCCCGGGGAGCTGTTTTTT.

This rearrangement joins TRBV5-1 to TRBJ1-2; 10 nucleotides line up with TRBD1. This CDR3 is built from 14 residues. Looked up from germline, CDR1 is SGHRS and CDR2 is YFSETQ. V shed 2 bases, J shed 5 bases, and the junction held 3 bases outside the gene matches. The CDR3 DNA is TGCGCCAGCAGCTTAGACAGGGGGCAGTATGGCTACACCTTC. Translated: CASSLDRGQYGYTF.

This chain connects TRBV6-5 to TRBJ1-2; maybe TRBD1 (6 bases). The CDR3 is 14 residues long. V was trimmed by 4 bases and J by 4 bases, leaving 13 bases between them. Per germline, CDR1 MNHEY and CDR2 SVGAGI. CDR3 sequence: CASSFSRDIYGYTF. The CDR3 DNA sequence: TGTGCCAGCAGTTTTTCCCGGGACATCTATGGCTACACCTTC.

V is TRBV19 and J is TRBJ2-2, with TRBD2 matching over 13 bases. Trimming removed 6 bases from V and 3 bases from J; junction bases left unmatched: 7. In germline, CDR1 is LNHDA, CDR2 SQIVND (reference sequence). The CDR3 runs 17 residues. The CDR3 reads CASRWTSGSKDTGELFF. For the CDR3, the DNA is TGTGCCAGTAGATGGACTAGCGGGAGTAAAGACACCGGGGAGCTGTTTTTT.

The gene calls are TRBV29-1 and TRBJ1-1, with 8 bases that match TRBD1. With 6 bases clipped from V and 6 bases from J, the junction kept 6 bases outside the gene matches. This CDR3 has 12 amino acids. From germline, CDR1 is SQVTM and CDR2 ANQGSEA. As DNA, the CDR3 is TGCAGCGTCGGACAGGGCATATCTGAAGCTTTCTTT. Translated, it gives CSVGQGISEAFF. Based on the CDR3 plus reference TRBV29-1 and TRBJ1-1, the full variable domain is SAVISQKPSRDICQRGTSLTIQCQVDSQVTMMFWYRQQPGQSLTLIATANQGSEATYESGFVIDKFPISRPNLTFSTLTVSNMSPEDSSIYLCSVGQGISEAFFGQGTRLTVV.

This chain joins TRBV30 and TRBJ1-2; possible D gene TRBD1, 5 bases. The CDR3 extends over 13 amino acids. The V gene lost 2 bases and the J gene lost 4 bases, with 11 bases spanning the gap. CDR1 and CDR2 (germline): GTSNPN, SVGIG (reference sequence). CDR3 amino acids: CAWSLPGGYGYTF. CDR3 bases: TGTGCCTGGAGTCTCCCTGGGGGCTATGGCTACACCTTC.

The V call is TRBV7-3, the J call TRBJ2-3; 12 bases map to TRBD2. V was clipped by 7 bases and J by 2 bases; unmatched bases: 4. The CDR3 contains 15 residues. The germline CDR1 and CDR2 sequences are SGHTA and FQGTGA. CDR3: CASTTSGGNTDTQYF. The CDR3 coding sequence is TGTGCCAGCACCACTAGCGGGGGGAACACAGATACGCAGTATTTT.

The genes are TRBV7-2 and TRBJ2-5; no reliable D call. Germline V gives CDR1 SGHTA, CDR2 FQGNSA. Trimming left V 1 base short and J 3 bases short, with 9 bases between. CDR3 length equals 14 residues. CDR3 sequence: CASSLEDREETQYF. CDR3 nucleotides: TGTGCCAGCAGCTTAGAAGACCGCGAAGAGACCCAGTACTTC.

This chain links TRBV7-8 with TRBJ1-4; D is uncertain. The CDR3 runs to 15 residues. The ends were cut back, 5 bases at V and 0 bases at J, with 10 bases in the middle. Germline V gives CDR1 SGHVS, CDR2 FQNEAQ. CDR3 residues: CASSTALPTNEKLFF. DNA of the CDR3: TGTGCCAGCAGCACCGCCTTACCAACTAATGAAAAACTGTTTTTT.

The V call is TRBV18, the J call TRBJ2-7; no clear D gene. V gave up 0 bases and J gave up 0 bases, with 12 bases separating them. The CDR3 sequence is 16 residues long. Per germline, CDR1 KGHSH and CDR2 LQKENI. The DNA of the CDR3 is TGTGCCAGCTCACCACCATCGGTGGGAAGCTCCTACGAGCAGTACTTC. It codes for CASSPPSVGSSYEQYF.

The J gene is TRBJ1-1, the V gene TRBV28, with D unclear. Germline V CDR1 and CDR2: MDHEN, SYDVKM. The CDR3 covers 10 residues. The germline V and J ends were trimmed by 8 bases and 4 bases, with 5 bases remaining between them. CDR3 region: CASSTTEAFF. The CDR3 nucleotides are TGTGCCAGCTCGACCACTGAAGCTTTCTTT.

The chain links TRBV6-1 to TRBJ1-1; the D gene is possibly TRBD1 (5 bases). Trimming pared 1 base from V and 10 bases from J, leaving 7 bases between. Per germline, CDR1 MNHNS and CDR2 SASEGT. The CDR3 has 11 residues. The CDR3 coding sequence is TGTGCCAGCAGTGAAGAAAGGGGAGCTTTCTTT. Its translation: CASSEERGAFF.

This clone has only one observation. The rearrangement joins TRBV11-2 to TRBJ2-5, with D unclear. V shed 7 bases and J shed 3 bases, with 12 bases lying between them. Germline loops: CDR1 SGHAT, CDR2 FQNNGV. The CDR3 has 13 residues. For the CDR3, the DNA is TGTGCCAGCACCCTGGGCGAGAAAGAGACCCAGTACTTC. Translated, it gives CASTLGEKETQYF.

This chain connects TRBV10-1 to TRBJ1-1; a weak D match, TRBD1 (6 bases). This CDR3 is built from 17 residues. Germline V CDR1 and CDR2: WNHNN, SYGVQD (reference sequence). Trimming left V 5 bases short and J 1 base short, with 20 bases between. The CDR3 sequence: CASSPFEGTSGNTEAFF. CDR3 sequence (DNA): TGCGCCAGCAGTCCCTTCGAGGGGACATCGGGGAACACTGAAGCTTTCTTT.

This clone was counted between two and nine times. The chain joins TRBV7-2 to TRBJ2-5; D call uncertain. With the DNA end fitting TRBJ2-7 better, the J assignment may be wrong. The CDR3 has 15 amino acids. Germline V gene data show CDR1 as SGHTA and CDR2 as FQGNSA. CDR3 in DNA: TGTGCCAGCAGCCCCAGTTGGGCAAATCCCTACGAGCAGTACTTC. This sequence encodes CASSPSWANPYEQYF.

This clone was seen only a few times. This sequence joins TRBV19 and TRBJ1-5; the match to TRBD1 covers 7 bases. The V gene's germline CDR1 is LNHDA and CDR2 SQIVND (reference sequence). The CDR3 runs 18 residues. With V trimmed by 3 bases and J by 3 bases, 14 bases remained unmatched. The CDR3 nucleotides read TGTGCCAGTAGTATGGGCAGGGGGAGAAAACCACCCAATCAGCCCCAGCATTTT. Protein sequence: CASSMGRGRKPPNQPQHF.

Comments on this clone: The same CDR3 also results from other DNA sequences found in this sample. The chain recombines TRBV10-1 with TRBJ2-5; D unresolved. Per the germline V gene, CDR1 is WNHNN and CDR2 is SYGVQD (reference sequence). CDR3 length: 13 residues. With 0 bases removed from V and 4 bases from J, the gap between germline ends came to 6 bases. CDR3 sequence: CASSESGVETQYF. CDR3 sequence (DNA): TGCGCCAGCAGTGAGTCTGGAGTAGAGACCCAGTACTTC.

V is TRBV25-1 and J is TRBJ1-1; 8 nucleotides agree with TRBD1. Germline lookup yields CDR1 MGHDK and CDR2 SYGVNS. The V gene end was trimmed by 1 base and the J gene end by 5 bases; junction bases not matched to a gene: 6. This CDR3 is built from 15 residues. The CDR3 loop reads CASSEWAGGRTEAFF. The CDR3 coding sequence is TGTGCCAGCAGTGAATGGGCAGGGGGCAGGACTGAAGCTTTCTTT.

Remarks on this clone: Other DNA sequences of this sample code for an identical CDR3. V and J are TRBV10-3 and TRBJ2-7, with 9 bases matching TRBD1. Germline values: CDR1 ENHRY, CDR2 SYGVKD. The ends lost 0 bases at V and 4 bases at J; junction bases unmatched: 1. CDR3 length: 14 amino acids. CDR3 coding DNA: TGTGCCATCAGTGAGTCCGGGACAGGGTACGAGCAGTACTTC. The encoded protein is CAISESGTGYEQYF.

The CDR3 sequence is CASVGQSNYGYTF. In DNA, the CDR3 is TGTGCCTCAGTGGGACAATCTAACTATGGCTACACCTTC. The gene calls are TRBV30 and TRBJ1-2; possibly TRBD1 for D (6 bases). The CDR3 is 13 residues long. Germline assignment: CDR1 GTSNPN and CDR2 SVGIG (reference sequence). Trimming took 7 bases from V and 0 from J, leaving 12 bases between them.

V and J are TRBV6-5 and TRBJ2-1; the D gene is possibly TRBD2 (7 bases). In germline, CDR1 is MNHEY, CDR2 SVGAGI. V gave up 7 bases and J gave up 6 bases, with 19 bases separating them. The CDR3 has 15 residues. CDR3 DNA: TGTGCCAGCACCAGGTTCGGGGGGCTTAGCAATGAGCAGTTCTTC. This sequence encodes CASTRFGGLSNEQFF.

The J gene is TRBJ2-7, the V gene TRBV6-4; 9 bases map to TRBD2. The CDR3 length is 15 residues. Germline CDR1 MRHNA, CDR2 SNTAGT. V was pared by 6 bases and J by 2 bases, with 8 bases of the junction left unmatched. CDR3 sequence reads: CASSHLAGGPYEQYF. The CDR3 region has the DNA TGTGCCAGCAGCCATTTGGCGGGAGGGCCCTACGAGCAGTACTTC.

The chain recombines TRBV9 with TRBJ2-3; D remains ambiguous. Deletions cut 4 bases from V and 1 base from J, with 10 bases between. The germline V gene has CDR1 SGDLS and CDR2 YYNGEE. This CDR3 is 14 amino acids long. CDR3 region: CASSPGQGTDTQYF. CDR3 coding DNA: TGTGCCAGCAGCCCCGGGCAGGGCACAGATACGCAGTATTTT. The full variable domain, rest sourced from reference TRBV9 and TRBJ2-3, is DSGVTQTPKHLITATGQRVTLRCSPRSGDLSVYWYQQSLDQGLQFLIQYYNGEERAKGNILERFSAQQFPDLHSELNLSSLELGDSALYFCASSPGQGTDTQYFGPGTRLTVL.